A selection of T cell receptor beta chains follows, all from one sample in a study of blood T cells in healthy people across ages. TCRdb re-called the 5' RACE reads with MiXCR, one entry per CDR3 protein. The sample has approximately 800,000 distinct CDR3 sequences, approximately 67% seen once. Input material: blood. The receptors derive from a man aged 25 to 40 in good health. The CDR3 runs from the conserved cysteine through the conserved F or W. A D gene is named only where the DNA matches it firmly. Where a row states a size, it is once, few, many or the class of an expanded clone; other rows omit it.

d_gene: TRBD2
j_gene: TRBJ2-5
v_gene: TRBV20-1
abundance: NA
CDR3nt: TGCAGTGCTAGTTTGTGGCTAGCGGGGGGATTTAACCAAGAGACCCAGTACTTC
CDR3aa: CSASLWLAGGFNQETQYF

d_gene: NA
j_gene: TRBJ2-7
v_gene: TRBV3-1
abundance: NA
CDR3nt: TGTGCCAGCGGCCACGCGGGACGGTCGGACGAGCTGTACTTC
CDR3aa: CASGHAGRSDELYF

d_gene: TRBD2
j_gene: TRBJ2-7
v_gene: TRBV7-9
abundance: NA
CDR3nt: TGTGCCAGCAGCCCCGGGGGGGCCTCCTACGAGCAGTACTTC
CDR3aa: CASSPGGASYEQYF

d_gene: NA
j_gene: TRBJ2-1
v_gene: TRBV6-2/TRBV6-3
abundance: NA
CDR3nt: TGTGCCAGCAGCTCCCACAATGGGGGTGAGCAGTTCTTC
CDR3aa: CASSSHNGGEQFF

d_gene: NA
j_gene: TRBJ2-1
v_gene: TRBV2
abundance: NA
CDR3nt: TGTGCCAGCAGGGGGGAGGCGGGTGAGCAGTTCTTC
CDR3aa: CASRGEAGEQFF

d_gene: NA
j_gene: TRBJ2-7
v_gene: TRBV9
abundance: NA
CDR3nt: TGTGCCAGTAGTGGGGCGGGCGGTTCCTACGAGCAGTACTTC
CDR3aa: CASSGAGGSYEQYF

d_gene: NA
j_gene: TRBJ2-3
v_gene: TRBV4-3
abundance: NA
CDR3nt: TGCGCCAGCAGCCCAGGGGCGGGACTAACCCGTAATACGCAGTATTTT
CDR3aa: CASSPGAGLTRNTQYF

d_gene: NA
j_gene: TRBJ2-3
v_gene: TRBV20-1
abundance: NA
CDR3nt: TGCAGTGCTAGAGGGCAGGCGGGGACAGATACGCAGTATTTT
CDR3aa: CSARGQAGTDTQYF

d_gene: TRBD2
j_gene: TRBJ2-1
v_gene: TRBV19
abundance: NA
CDR3nt: TGTGCCAGTAGTTCCGGGGGGGCCTATGAGCAGTTCTTC
CDR3aa: CASSSGGAYEQFF

d_gene: NA
j_gene: TRBJ1-6
v_gene: TRBV20-1
abundance: NA
CDR3nt: TGCAGTGCCCCGGACTACAACGGTGATAATTCACCCCTCCACTTT
CDR3aa: CSAPDYNGDNSPLHF

d_gene: NA
j_gene: TRBJ1-1
v_gene: TRBV6-2/TRBV6-3
abundance: NA
CDR3nt: TGTGCCACCAAGAGGGTTGGGAACACTGAAGCTTTCTTT
CDR3aa: CATKRVGNTEAFF

d_gene: NA
j_gene: TRBJ2-1
v_gene: TRBV6-5
abundance: few
CDR3nt: TGTGCCTGCTCCGTCTCCGCATCGAGACACAATGAGCAGTTCTTC
CDR3aa: CACSVSASRHNEQFF

d_gene: TRBD1
j_gene: TRBJ1-1
v_gene: TRBV3-1
abundance: NA
CDR3nt: TGTGCCAGCAGCCCCGACAGGGGTGCTGAAGCTTTCTTT
CDR3aa: CASSPDRGAEAFF

d_gene: NA
j_gene: TRBJ1-2
v_gene: TRBV3-1
abundance: few
CDR3nt: TGTGCCAGCAGCCAAGCCCCGGGAAACTATGGCTACACCTTC
CDR3aa: CASSQAPGNYGYTF

d_gene: NA
j_gene: TRBJ2-7
v_gene: TRBV6-2/TRBV6-3
abundance: once
CDR3nt: TGTGCCAGCAGTTCCCCTATGGACTCGGCAAGCTACGAGCAGTACTTC
CDR3aa: CASSSPMDSASYEQYF

d_gene: NA
j_gene: TRBJ1-6
v_gene: TRBV11-2
abundance: NA
CDR3nt: TGTGCCAGCAGCTTAGGGACTCAGGTGCTTAATTCACCCCTCCACTTT
CDR3aa: CASSLGTQVLNSPLHF

d_gene: NA
j_gene: TRBJ2-7
v_gene: TRBV29-1
abundance: NA
CDR3nt: TGCAGCGTTCGAACCGGGACGGGACTCTACGAGCAGTACTTC
CDR3aa: CSVRTGTGLYEQYF

d_gene: NA
j_gene: TRBJ2-2
v_gene: TRBV5-1
abundance: NA
CDR3nt: TGCGCCAGCAGCCAGACAACGAACACCGGGGAGCTGTTTTTT
CDR3aa: CASSQTTNTGELFF

d_gene: NA
j_gene: TRBJ2-4
v_gene: TRBV4-3
abundance: NA
CDR3nt: TGCGCCAGCAGCCAAGAGACAGCCAAAAACATTCAGTACTTC
CDR3aa: CASSQETAKNIQYF

d_gene: TRBD1
j_gene: TRBJ2-2
v_gene: TRBV10-3
abundance: few
CDR3nt: TGTGCCATCAGGGGAAACAGGGGTCCCACCGGGGAGCTGTTTTTT
CDR3aa: CAIRGNRGPTGELFF

d_gene: TRBD2
j_gene: TRBJ2-5
v_gene: TRBV6-6
abundance: NA
CDR3nt: TGTGCCAGCAGTTACTCGCTCAGCGGGGGTCAGGAGACCCAGTACTTC
CDR3aa: CASSYSLSGGQETQYF

d_gene: TRBD1
j_gene: TRBJ2-7
v_gene: TRBV20-1
abundance: NA
CDR3nt: TGCAGTGCTAGTAGGACAGGGGGTATTCTGGACGAGCAGTACTTC
CDR3aa: CSASRTGGILDEQYF

d_gene: TRBD1
j_gene: TRBJ2-7
v_gene: TRBV11-2
abundance: NA
CDR3nt: TGTGCCAGCAGCTTAGGAATGGGACAGGGCTACGAGCAGTACTTC
CDR3aa: CASSLGMGQGYEQYF

d_gene: NA
j_gene: TRBJ2-1
v_gene: TRBV5-6
abundance: NA
CDR3nt: TGTGCCAGCAGCTTACACCTAAATGAGCAGTTCTTC
CDR3aa: CASSLHLNEQFF

d_gene: TRBD2
j_gene: TRBJ2-3
v_gene: TRBV7-2
abundance: few
CDR3nt: TGTGCCAGCAGGCCTTCTAGCGGGGTGGGCACAGATACGCAGTATTTT
CDR3aa: CASRPSSGVGTDTQYF

d_gene: NA
j_gene: TRBJ2-3
v_gene: TRBV3-1
abundance: few
CDR3nt: TGTGCCAGCAGCCAAGTAGACAGGACCACAGATACGCAGTATTTT
CDR3aa: CASSQVDRTTDTQYF

d_gene: TRBD1
j_gene: TRBJ2-6
v_gene: TRBV18
abundance: few
CDR3nt: TGTGCCAGCTCACCCGGGACAGGGGAACCTGGGGCCAACGTCCTGACTTTC
CDR3aa: CASSPGTGEPGANVLTF

d_gene: NA
j_gene: TRBJ2-7
v_gene: TRBV27
abundance: few
CDR3nt: TGTGCCAGCAGTTTTGGTAGGGGAGCCTACGAGCAGTACTTC
CDR3aa: CASSFGRGAYEQYF

d_gene: NA
j_gene: TRBJ2-3
v_gene: TRBV11-1
abundance: NA
CDR3nt: TGTGCCAGCAGCCGTAAGACGACCGGTTGGGGCACAGATACGCAGTATTTT
CDR3aa: CASSRKTTGWGTDTQYF

d_gene: NA
j_gene: TRBJ1-5
v_gene: TRBV7-2
abundance: once
CDR3nt: TGTGCCAGCAGCTTAGGCGGAAACCTTTATCAGCCCCAGCATTTT
CDR3aa: CASSLGGNLYQPQHF

d_gene: TRBD1
j_gene: TRBJ2-1
v_gene: TRBV29-1
abundance: once
CDR3nt: TGCAGCGTTGAGCGACAGGGGGCGCGAAATGAGCAGTTCTTC
CDR3aa: CSVERQGARNEQFF

d_gene: NA
j_gene: TRBJ1-6
v_gene: TRBV7-9
abundance: few
CDR3nt: TGTGCCAGCAGCCGGGACACACCAAATAATTCACCCCTCCACTTT
CDR3aa: CASSRDTPNNSPLHF

d_gene: NA
j_gene: TRBJ2-7
v_gene: TRBV20-1
abundance: NA
CDR3nt: TGCAGTGCTCCAGGACCCCAGCGGGCCACGCATGAGCAGTACTTC
CDR3aa: CSAPGPQRATHEQYF

d_gene: TRBD1
j_gene: TRBJ2-5
v_gene: TRBV20-1
abundance: few
CDR3nt: TGCACCGGACAGGGGCAGGGGGAGACCCAGTACTTC
CDR3aa: CTGQGQGETQYF

d_gene: TRBD2
j_gene: TRBJ2-7
v_gene: TRBV6-5
abundance: NA
CDR3nt: TGTGCCAGCAGTTACCTGGGGACTAGCACCGCCTACGAGCAGTACTTC
CDR3aa: CASSYLGTSTAYEQYF

d_gene: NA
j_gene: TRBJ1-2
v_gene: TRBV27
abundance: NA
CDR3nt: TGTGCCAGCATTGGAGGCGGTGGCTACACCTTC
CDR3aa: CASIGGGGYTF

d_gene: NA
j_gene: TRBJ2-5
v_gene: TRBV9
abundance: NA
CDR3nt: TGTGCCAGCAGCGTAGATCCAGTACAAGAGACCCAGTACTTC
CDR3aa: CASSVDPVQETQYF

d_gene: NA
j_gene: TRBJ2-3
v_gene: TRBV4-3
abundance: NA
CDR3nt: TGCGCCAGCAGCGCGACTGGGCCTGGGGGCACAGATACGCAGTATTTT
CDR3aa: CASSATGPGGTDTQYF

d_gene: TRBD1
j_gene: TRBJ1-1
v_gene: TRBV10-3
abundance: few
CDR3nt: TGTGCCATCAGTGACCCAGGGCAGGGGGGGGACACTGAAGCTTTCTTT
CDR3aa: CAISDPGQGGDTEAFF

d_gene: NA
j_gene: TRBJ2-5
v_gene: TRBV12-3/TRBV12-4
abundance: NA
CDR3nt: TGTGCCAGCACACCCGGGGCCCAAGAGACCCAGTACTTC
CDR3aa: CASTPGAQETQYF

d_gene: NA
j_gene: TRBJ1-2
v_gene: TRBV20-1
abundance: NA
CDR3nt: TGCAGTGCTAGACTTTTACAGGGAGTGGACGGCTACACCTTC
CDR3aa: CSARLLQGVDGYTF

d_gene: NA
j_gene: TRBJ2-3
v_gene: TRBV28
abundance: NA
CDR3nt: TGTGCCAGCAGATCTGGACTTCCCACAGATACGCAGTATTTT
CDR3aa: CASRSGLPTDTQYF

d_gene: NA
j_gene: TRBJ2-5
v_gene: TRBV20-1
abundance: NA
CDR3nt: TGCAGTGTGGGGGGGGCAAGACGGGAGACCCAGTACTTC
CDR3aa: CSVGGARRETQYF

d_gene: TRBD1
j_gene: TRBJ1-2
v_gene: TRBV5-1
abundance: few
CDR3nt: TGCGCCAGCAGCTACGGACAGGGTCAAAGTGGCTACACCTTC
CDR3aa: CASSYGQGQSGYTF

d_gene: TRBD2
j_gene: TRBJ2-1
v_gene: TRBV20-1
abundance: NA
CDR3nt: TGCAGTGCTAGATCCCAAGCGGGGCCTCAAGAGACCCAGTTCTTC
CDR3aa: CSARSQAGPQETQFF

d_gene: NA
j_gene: TRBJ1-6
v_gene: TRBV4-1
abundance: few
CDR3nt: TGCGCCAGCAGCCATGGTAGTGCAGGGGTACCAGGTGCACCCCTCCACTTT
CDR3aa: CASSHGSAGVPGAPLHF

d_gene: TRBD1
j_gene: TRBJ1-1
v_gene: TRBV7-3
abundance: once
CDR3nt: TGTGCCAGCAGCTTAGATGGGACAGCGAACACTGAAGCTTTCTTT
CDR3aa: CASSLDGTANTEAFF

d_gene: NA
j_gene: TRBJ2-6
v_gene: TRBV4-3
abundance: NA
CDR3nt: TGCGCCAGCAGCCAATTACATGGGCGTGGGGCCAACGTCCTGACTTTC
CDR3aa: CASSQLHGRGANVLTF

d_gene: NA
j_gene: TRBJ2-5
v_gene: TRBV7-2
abundance: few
CDR3nt: TGTGCCAGCAGCTTAGTTGAGATTTGGGAGACCCAGTACTTC
CDR3aa: CASSLVEIWETQYF

d_gene: NA
j_gene: TRBJ2-7
v_gene: TRBV28
abundance: NA
CDR3nt: TGTGCCAGCAGTTGGGCTAACGAGCAGTACTTC
CDR3aa: CASSWANEQYF

d_gene: NA
j_gene: TRBJ2-1
v_gene: TRBV20-1
abundance: NA
CDR3nt: TGCAGTGCTAGAGGGGGGACCCTGGGGAATGAGCAGTTCTTC
CDR3aa: CSARGGTLGNEQFF

d_gene: NA
j_gene: TRBJ1-6
v_gene: TRBV27
abundance: many
CDR3nt: TGTGCCAGCAGTTTAGGGGTGTTACAGAATTCACCCCTCCACTTT
CDR3aa: CASSLGVLQNSPLHF

d_gene: TRBD2
j_gene: TRBJ2-5
v_gene: TRBV7-8
abundance: NA
CDR3nt: TGTGCCGGCAGCTTAGATGGACTAGCGCGGGAGACCCAGTACTTC
CDR3aa: CAGSLDGLARETQYF

d_gene: NA
j_gene: TRBJ2-4
v_gene: TRBV6-6
abundance: NA
CDR3nt: TGTGCCAGCAGTTACCCACGAGGGCTTGTCGAAAACATTCAGTACTTC
CDR3aa: CASSYPRGLVENIQYF

d_gene: TRBD1
j_gene: TRBJ1-2
v_gene: TRBV7-2
abundance: NA
CDR3nt: TGTGCCAGCAGCTTAGAGGTGGGACAGGGTGGCTATGGCTACACCTTC
CDR3aa: CASSLEVGQGGYGYTF